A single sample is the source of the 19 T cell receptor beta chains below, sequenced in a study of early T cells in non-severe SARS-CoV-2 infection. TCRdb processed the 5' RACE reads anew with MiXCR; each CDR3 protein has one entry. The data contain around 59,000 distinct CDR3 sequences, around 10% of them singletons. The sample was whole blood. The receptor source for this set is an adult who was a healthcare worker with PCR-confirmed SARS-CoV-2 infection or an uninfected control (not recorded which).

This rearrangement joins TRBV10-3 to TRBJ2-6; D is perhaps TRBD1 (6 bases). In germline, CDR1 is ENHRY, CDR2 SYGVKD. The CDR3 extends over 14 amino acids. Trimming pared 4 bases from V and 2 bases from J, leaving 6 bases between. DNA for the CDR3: TGTGCCATCAGTGGGGGGCCTGGGGCCAACGTCCTGACTTTC. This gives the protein CAISGGPGANVLTF.

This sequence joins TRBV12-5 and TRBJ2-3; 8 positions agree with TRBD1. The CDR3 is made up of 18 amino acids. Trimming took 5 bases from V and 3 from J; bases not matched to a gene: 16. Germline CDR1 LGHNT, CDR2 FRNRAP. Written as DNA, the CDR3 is TGTGCTAGTGGTCTACACCGGACAGGGTCCTACCCAACAGATACGCAGTATTTT. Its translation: CASGLHRTGSYPTDTQYF.

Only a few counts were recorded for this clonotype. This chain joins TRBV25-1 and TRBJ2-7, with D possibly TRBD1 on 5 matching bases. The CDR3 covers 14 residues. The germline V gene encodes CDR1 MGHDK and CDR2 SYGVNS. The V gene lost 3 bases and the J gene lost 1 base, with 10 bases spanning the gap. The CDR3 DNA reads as TGTGCCAGCAGTGATTGGGGCGAATCCTACGAGCAGTACTTC. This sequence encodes CASSDWGESYEQYF.

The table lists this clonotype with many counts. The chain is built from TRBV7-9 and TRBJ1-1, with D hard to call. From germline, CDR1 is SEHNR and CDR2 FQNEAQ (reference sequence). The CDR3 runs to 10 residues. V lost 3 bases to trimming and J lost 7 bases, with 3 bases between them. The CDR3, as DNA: TGTGCCAGCAGCTTTCTTGAAGCTTTCTTT. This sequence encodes CASSFLEAFF. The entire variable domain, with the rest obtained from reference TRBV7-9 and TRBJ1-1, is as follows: DTGVSQNPRHKITKRGQNVTFRCDPISEHNRLYWYRQTLGQGPEFLTYFQNEAQLEKSRLLSDRFSAERPKGSFSTLEIQRTEQGDSAMYLCASSFLEAFFGQGTRLTVV.

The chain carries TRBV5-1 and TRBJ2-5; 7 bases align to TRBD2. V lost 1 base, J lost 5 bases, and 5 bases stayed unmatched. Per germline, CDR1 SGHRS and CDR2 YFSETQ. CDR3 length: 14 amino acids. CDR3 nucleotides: TGCGCCAGCAGCTTGATGGTAGCGGGTGAGACCCAGTACTTC. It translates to CASSLMVAGETQYF.

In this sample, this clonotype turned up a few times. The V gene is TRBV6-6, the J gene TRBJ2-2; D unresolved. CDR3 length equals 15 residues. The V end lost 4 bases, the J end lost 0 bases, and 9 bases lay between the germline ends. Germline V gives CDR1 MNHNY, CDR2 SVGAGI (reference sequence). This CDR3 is CASSSARTNTGELFF. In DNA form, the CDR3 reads TGTGCCAGCAGTTCGGCCAGAACGAACACCGGGGAGCTGTTTTTT.

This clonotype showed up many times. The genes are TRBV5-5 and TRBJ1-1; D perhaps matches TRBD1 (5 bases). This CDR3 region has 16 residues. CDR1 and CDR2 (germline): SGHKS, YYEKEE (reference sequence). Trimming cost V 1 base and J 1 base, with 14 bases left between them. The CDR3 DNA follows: TGTGCCAGCAGCTTGCCCCTTGGACAAGCGAACACTGAAGCTTTCTTT. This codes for CASSLPLGQANTEAFF.

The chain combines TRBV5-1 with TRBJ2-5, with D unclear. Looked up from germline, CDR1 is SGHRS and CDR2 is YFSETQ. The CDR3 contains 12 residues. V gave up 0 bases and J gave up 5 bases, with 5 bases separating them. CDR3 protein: CASSLEVETQYF. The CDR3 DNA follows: TGCGCCAGCAGCTTGGAGGTTGAGACCCAGTACTTC.

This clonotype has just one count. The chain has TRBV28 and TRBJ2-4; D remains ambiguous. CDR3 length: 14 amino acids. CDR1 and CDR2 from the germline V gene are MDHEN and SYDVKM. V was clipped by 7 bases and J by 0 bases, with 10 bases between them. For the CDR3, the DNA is TGTGCCAGCAACCCCCCCGGAGCCAAAAACATTCAGTACTTC. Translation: CASNPPGAKNIQYF. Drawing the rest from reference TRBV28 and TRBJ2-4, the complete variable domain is DVKVTQSSRYLVKRTGEKVFLECVQDMDHENMFWYRQDPGLGLRLIYFSYDVKMKEKGDIPEGYSVSREKKERFSLILESASTNQTSMYLCASNPPGAKNIQYFGAGTRLSVL.

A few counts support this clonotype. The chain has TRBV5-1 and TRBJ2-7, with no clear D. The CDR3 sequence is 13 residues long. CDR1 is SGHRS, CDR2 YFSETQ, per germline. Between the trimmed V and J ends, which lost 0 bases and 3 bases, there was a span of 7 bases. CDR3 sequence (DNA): TGCGCCAGCAGCTTGGAGGCACGCTACGAGCAGTACTTC. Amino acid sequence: CASSLEARYEQYF.

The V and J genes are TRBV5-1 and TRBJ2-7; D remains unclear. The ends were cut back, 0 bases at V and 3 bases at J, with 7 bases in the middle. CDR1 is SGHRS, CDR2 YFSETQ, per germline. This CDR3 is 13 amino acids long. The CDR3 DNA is TGCGCCAGCAGCTTGGATCTGGACTACGAGCAGTACTTC. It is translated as CASSLDLDYEQYF. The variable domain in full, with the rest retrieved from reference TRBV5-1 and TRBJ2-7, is KAGVTQTPRYLIKTRGQQVTLSCSPISGHRSVSWYQQTPGQGLQFLFEYFSETQRNKGNFPGRFSGRQFSNSRSEMNVSTLELGDSALYLCASSLDLDYEQYFGPGTRLTVT.

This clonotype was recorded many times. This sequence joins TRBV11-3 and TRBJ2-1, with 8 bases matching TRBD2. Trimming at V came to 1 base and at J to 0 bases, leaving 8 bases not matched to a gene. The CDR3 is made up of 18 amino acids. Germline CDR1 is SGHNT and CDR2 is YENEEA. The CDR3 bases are TGTGCCAGCAGCTTAGGTAGCGGCGGGAGGTCCTCCTACAATGAGCAGTTCTTC. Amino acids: CASSLGSGGRSSYNEQFF.

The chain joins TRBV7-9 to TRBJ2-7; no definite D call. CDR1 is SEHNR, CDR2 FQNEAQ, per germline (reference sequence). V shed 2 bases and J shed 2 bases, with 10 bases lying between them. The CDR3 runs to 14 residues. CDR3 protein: CASSLLVPAYEQYF. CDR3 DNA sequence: TGTGCCAGCAGCTTACTAGTTCCAGCCTACGAGCAGTACTTC.

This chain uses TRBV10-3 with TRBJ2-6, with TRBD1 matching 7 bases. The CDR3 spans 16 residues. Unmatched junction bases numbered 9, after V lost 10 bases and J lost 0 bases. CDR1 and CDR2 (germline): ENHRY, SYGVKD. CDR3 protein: CANSKGAASGANVLTF. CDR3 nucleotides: TGTGCCAACTCTAAGGGGGCGGCCTCTGGGGCCAACGTCCTGACTTTC.

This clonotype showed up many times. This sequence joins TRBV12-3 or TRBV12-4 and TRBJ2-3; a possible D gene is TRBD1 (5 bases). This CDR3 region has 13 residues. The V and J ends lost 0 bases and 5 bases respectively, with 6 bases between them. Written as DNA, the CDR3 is TGTGCCAGCAGTTTAGCAGGGGTAGATACGCAGTATTTT. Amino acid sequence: CASSLAGVDTQYF.

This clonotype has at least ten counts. The CDR3 coding sequence is TGTGCCAGTCGGCTTTCAGGGACAGTGACCTACGAGCAGTACTTC. Translating it yields CASRLSGTVTYEQYF. V usage is TRBV6-1 and J usage is TRBJ2-7, with TRBD1 matching 7 bases. The CDR3 loop spans 15 amino acids. Germline V gene sequence: CDR1 MNHNS, CDR2 SASEGT. V was clipped by 9 bases and J by 2 bases; unmatched bases: 13.

As DNA, the CDR3 is TGTGCCAGCAAGAACAAGAACGGGGGGTATCGCAATGAGCAGTTCTTC. The encoded protein is CASKNKNGGYRNEQFF. The V gene is TRBV19, the J gene TRBJ2-1, with 7 bases aligning to TRBD2. The germline CDR1 and CDR2 sequences are LNHDA and SQIVND (reference sequence). The trim removed 9 bases at V and 6 bases at J, leaving 17 bases unmatched. This CDR3 has 16 residues.

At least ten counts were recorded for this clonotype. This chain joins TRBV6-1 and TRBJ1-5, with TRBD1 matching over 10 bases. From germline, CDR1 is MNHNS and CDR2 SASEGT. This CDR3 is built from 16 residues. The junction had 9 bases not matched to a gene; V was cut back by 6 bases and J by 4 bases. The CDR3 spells CASSHNWDRGNQPQHF. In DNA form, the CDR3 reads TGTGCCAGCAGCCACAATTGGGACAGGGGTAATCAGCCCCAGCATTTT.

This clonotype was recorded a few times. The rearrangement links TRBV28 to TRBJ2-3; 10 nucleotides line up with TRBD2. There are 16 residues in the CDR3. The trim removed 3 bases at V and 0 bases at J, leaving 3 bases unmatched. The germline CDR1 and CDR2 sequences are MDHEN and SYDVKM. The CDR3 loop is CASSLWTSGSTDTQYF. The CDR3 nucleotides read TGTGCCAGCAGTTTGTGGACTAGCGGCAGCACAGATACGCAGTATTTT.